A selection of T cell receptor beta chains follows, all from one sample in a study of blood T cell repertoires in COVID-19. Clones were read by immunoSEQ multiplex PCR, and TCRdb kept only the in-frame ones, dropping some. The sample has roughly 80,000 clones, 82% seen once; the top ten hold roughly a fifth. The sequencing sample was made of peripheral blood. Source of these receptors: a human donor in a cohort sampled during active COVID-19. Both conserved end residues are trimmed from each CDR3.

V	J	CDR3
TRBV14	TRBJ2-2	ASSQGGVAGGTGELF
TRBV28	TRBJ1-2	ASSKLGVQGKDGYT
TRBV6-2/TRBV6-3	TRBJ2-5	ASSYPGLAGAVQETQY
TRBV6-6	TRBJ1-4	ASFGGRQANEKLF
TRBV3-1/TRBV3-2	TRBJ1-4	ASSPHPGEEKLF
TRBV11-2	TRBJ1-1	ASSPGTSFFNTEAF
TRBV24-1	TRBJ1-1	ATSDPNYTEAF
TRBV2	TRBJ1-5	ASSERAGYQPQH
TRBV7-9	TRBJ2-3	ASSSVSDTQY
TRBV7-9	TRBJ2-7	ASRGTSGAEQY
TRBV7-2	TRBJ2-5	ASSSRPWGAQETQY
TRBV19	TRBJ2-3	ASSSGLAGGYTQY
TRBV5-1	TRBJ1-2	ASSPVPGQGGSGYT
TRBV10-1	TRBJ1-5	ASSESGSGNQPQH
TRBV6-5	TRBJ2-5	ASSYSRDFQETQY
TRBV23-1	TRBJ2-3	ASRPSDTASTDTQY
TRBV13	TRBJ2-7	ASSRTSGGAYEQY
TRBV28	TRBJ1-5	ASSPGTSNQPQH
TRBV6-1	TRBJ1-5	ASSERRASRDQPQH
TRBV7-2	TRBJ2-1	ASSLRDTRAYNEQF
TRBV28	TRBJ2-7	ASSLGAGGPPSYEQY
TRBV3-1/TRBV3-2	TRBJ2-3	ASSQGPGGTDTQY
TRBV5-8	TRBJ1-6	ASSLTVDNSPLH
TRBV4-1	TRBJ1-2	ASSQELSGGIYGYT
TRBV6-6	TRBJ1-5	ASSSTRQGNQPQH
TRBV11-2	TRBJ2-1	ASSWTSGAYNEQF
TRBV4-1	TRBJ2-2	ASSGTTNTGELF
TRBV20-1	TRBJ1-2	SAPTKGGYT
TRBV19	TRBJ1-1	ASSQNMNTEAF
TRBV20-1	TRBJ2-5	SASSLVEETQY
TRBV7-2	TRBJ2-5	ASSRGLAGGRETQY
TRBV13	TRBJ1-2	ASSSVNYGYT
TRBV5-5	TRBJ1-5	ASSFSPGPPGNQPQH
TRBV7-9	TRBJ2-5	ASSLWTAGSQTGTQY
TRBV6-5	TRBJ2-7	ASTGLYPPEQY
TRBV2	TRBJ1-4	ASLGDRGEKLF
TRBV19	TRBJ1-5	ASGETGGNQPQH
TRBV6-5	TRBJ1-2	ASKGQGPPSYGYT
TRBV24-1	TRBJ1-5	ATSDARQGLQPQH
TRBV14	TRBJ1-2	ARNTGVFGYT
TRBV5-1	TRBJ2-7	ASSPDRIRSYEQY
TRBV6-5	TRBJ1-6	ASSYSGTGGNSPLH
TRBV12-3/TRBV12-4	TRBJ1-6	ASKGGVNSPLH
TRBV29-1	TRBJ1-2	SARDRGPYGYT
TRBV28	TRBJ2-1	ASSLLAGGQNEQF
TRBV2	TRBJ2-3	ASSILAGGLTDTQY
TRBV7-2	TRBJ2-7	ASSLSSRREQY